This T cell receptor beta chain was identified in a study of shared clonotypes between healthy human individuals. Cells designated naive CD8 were CD45RO-negative and were positively selected for CCR7, with terminally differentiated effector memory CD45RA+ cells excluded. As to this clone: The antigen is not known.

General study findings and limits: Several donors held about 5% of naive CD4 clonotypes in common. Only blood was sampled; tissue repertoires likely differ. A reduction in generation probabilities was seen for non-shared clonotypes relative to those shared by all four donors.

Clones were sequenced by immunoSEQ multiplex PCR, and TCRdb holds only the in-frame ones, with some missing. The top ten hold around 1.7% of the sample, which has about 2.2 million clones, around 93% seen once. Material: naive CD8+ T cells from PBMCs. The sequence derives from a man in his late teens or twenties in good health. Some clones in this sample may be carry-over from other donors' samples.

The CDR3 loop is CASSPMLGGNQPQHF. The CDR3 DNA is TGTGCCAGCAGCCCCATGCTAGGGGGCAATCAGCCCCAGCATTTT. The J gene is TRBJ1-5, the V gene TRBV7-2, with a tentative D call TRBD1 (5 bases). The CDR3 has 15 residues. Germline assignment: CDR1 SGHTA and CDR2 FQGNSA. Trimming stripped 5 bases from V and 2 bases from J, with 13 bases between.